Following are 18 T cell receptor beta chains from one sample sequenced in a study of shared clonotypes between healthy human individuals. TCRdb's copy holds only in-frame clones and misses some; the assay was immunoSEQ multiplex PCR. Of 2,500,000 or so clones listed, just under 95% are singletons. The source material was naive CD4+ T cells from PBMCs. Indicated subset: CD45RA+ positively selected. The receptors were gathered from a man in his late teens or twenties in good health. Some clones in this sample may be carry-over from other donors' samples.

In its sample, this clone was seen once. CDR3 in DNA: TGTGCCAGCAGCTTTAGCGGACAGAACGACAATGAGCAGTTCTTC. It translates to CASSFSGQNDNEQFF. The genes are TRBV11-3 and TRBJ2-1; TRBD1 or TRBD2 may be the D gene (6 bases each). The CDR3 contains 15 residues. Per the germline V gene, CDR1 is SGHNT and CDR2 is YENEEA. The ends were cut back, 3 bases at V and 5 bases at J, with 14 bases in the middle.

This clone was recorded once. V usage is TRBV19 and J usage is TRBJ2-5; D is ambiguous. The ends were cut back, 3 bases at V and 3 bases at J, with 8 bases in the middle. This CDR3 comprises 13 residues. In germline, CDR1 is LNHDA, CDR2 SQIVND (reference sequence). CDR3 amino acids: CASSIGVEETQYF. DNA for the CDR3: TGTGCCAGTAGTATTGGCGTAGAAGAGACCCAGTACTTC.

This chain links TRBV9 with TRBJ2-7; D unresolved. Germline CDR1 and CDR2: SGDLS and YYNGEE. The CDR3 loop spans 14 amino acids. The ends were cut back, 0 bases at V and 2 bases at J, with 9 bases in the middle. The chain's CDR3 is CASSVGLNPYEQYF. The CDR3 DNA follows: TGTGCCAGCAGCGTAGGGCTTAATCCCTACGAGCAGTACTTC.

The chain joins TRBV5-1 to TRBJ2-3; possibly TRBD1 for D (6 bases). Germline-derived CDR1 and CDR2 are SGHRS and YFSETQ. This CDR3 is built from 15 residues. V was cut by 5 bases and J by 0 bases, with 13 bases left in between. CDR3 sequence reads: CASSIRGPSTDTQYF. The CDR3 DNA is TGCGCCAGCAGTATCAGGGGACCTAGCACAGATACGCAGTATTTT.

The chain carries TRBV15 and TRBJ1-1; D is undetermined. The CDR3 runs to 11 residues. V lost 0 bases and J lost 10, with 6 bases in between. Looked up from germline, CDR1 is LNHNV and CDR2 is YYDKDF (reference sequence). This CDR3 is CATSRDRRAFF. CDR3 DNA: TGTGCCACCAGCAGAGATAGGAGAGCTTTCTTT.

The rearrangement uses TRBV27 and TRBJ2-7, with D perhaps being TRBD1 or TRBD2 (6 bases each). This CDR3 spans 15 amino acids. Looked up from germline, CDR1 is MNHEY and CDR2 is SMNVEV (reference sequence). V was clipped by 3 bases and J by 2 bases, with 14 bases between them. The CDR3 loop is CASSFGGRTPYEQYF. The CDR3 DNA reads TGTGCCAGCAGTTTTGGGGGGCGCACCCCCTACGAGCAGTACTTC.

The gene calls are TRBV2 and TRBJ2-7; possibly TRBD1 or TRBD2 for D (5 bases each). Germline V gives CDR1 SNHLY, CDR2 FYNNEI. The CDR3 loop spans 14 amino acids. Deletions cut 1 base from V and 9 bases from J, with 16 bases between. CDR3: CASSEGARLGGQYF. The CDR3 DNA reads TGTGCCAGCAGTGAAGGGGCTCGTCTTGGGGGGCAGTACTTC. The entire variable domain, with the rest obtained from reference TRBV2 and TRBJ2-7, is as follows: EPEVTQTPSHQVTQMGQEVILRCVPISNHLYFYWYRQILGQKVEFLVSFYNNEISEKSEIFDDQFSVERPDGSNFTLKIRSTKLEDSAMYFCASSEGARLGGQYFGPGTRLTVT.

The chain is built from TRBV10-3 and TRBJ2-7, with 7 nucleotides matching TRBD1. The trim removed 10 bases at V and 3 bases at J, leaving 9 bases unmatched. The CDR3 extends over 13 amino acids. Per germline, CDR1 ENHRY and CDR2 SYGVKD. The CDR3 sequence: CASQQGMGYEQYF. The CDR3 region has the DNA TGTGCCAGCCAACAGGGGATGGGCTACGAGCAGTACTTC.

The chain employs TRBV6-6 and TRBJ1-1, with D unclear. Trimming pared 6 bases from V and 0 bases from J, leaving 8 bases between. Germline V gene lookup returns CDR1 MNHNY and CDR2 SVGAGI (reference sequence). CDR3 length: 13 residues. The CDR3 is CASSPRVNTEAFF. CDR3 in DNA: TGTGCCAGCAGCCCAAGGGTGAACACTGAAGCTTTCTTT.

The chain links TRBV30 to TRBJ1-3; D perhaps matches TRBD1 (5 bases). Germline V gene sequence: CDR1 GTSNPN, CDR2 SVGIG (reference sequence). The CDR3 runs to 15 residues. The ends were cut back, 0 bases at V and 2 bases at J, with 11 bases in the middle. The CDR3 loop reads CAWSVGAGPGNTIYF. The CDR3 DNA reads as TGTGCCTGGAGTGTAGGGGCAGGGCCTGGAAACACCATATATTTT. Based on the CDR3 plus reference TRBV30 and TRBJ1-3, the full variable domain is SQTIHQWPATLVQPVGSPLSLECTVEGTSNPNLYWYRQAAGRGLQLLFYSVGIGQISSEVPQNLSASRPQDRQFILSSKKLLLSDSGFYLCAWSVGAGPGNTIYFGEGSWLTVV.

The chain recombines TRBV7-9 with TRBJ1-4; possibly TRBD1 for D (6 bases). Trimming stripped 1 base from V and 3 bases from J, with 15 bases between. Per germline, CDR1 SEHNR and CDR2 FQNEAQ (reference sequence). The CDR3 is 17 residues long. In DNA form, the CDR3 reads TGTGCCAGCAGCTTAGAGTACGGCAGGGGAGCTAATGAAAAACTGTTTTTT. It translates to CASSLEYGRGANEKLFF.

The CDR3 DNA sequence: TGTGCCAGTAGTATCTCCGGGACCGGGGTCCACGAGCAGTACTTC. Translating gives CASSISGTGVHEQYF. J is TRBJ2-7 and V is TRBV19; D possibly uses TRBD1 or TRBD2 (5 bases each). The ends were cut back, 3 bases at V and 5 bases at J, with 17 bases in the middle. Germline V gene data show CDR1 as LNHDA and CDR2 as SQIVND (reference sequence). The CDR3 loop spans 15 amino acids.

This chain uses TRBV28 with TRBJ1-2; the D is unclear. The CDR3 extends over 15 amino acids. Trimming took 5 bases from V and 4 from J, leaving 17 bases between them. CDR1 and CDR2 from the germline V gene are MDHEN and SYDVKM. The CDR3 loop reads CASSPVRTDFYGYTF. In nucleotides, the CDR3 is TGTGCCAGCAGTCCCGTCAGGACGGACTTCTATGGCTACACCTTC.

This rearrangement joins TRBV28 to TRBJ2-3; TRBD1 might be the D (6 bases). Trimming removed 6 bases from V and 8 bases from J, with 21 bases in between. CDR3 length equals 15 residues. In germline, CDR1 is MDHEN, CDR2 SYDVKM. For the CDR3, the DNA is TGTGCCAGCAGCCGCCGGGACACCCGCGTCGGTACGCAGTATTTT. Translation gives CASSRRDTRVGTQYF.

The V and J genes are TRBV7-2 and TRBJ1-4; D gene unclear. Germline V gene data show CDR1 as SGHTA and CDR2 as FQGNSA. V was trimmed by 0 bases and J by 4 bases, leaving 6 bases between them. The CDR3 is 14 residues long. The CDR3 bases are TGTGCCAGCAGCTTAGCTCCCCATAATGAAAAACTGTTTTTT. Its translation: CASSLAPHNEKLFF.

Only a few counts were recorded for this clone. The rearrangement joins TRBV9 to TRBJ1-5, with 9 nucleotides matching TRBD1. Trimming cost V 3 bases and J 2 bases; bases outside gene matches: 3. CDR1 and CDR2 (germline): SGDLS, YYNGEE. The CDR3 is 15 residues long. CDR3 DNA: TGTGCCAGCAGCGAGGGGACAGGGCGCAATCAGCCCCAGCATTTT. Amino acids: CASSEGTGRNQPQHF.

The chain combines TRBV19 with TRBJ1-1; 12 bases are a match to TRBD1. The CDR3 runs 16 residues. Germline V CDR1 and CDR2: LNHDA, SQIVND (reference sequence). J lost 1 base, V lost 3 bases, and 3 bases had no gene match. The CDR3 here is CASSMRDRGQNTEAFF. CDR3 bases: TGTGCCAGTAGTATGCGGGACAGGGGGCAGAACACTGAAGCTTTCTTT.

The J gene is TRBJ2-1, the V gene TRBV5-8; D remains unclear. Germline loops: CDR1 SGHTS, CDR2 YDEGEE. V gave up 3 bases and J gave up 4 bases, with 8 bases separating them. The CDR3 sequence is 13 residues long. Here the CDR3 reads CASSSAEYNEQFF. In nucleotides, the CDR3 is TGTGCCAGCAGCTCCGCGGAATACAATGAGCAGTTCTTC.